These 5 T cell receptor beta chains share one sample of origin, sequenced in a study of glioma-infiltrating T cells after dendritic cell vaccination. TCRdb's table, derived via immunoSEQ multiplex PCR, lists solely in-frame clones and lacks some. Of under 130,000 clones detected, 81% appear once; the ten largest clones hold 12%. The material was blood, obtained before dendritic cell vaccination. These receptors were taken from a human donor with glioblastoma.

The V gene is TRBV5-6, the J gene TRBJ2-3; 10 positions match TRBD2. After removal of 5 bases from V and 6 bases from J, the junction contained 9 bases not matched to a gene. The CDR3 length is 15 residues. Per germline, CDR1 SGHDT and CDR2 YYEEEE. The CDR3 bases are TGTGCCAGCAGTCTACTAGCGGGGTCAGGGGATACGCAGTATTTT. Translated, it gives CASSLLAGSGDTQYF. The full variable domain, rest sourced from reference TRBV5-6 and TRBJ2-3, is DAGVTQSPTHLIKTRGQQVTLRCSPKSGHDTVSWYQQALGQGPQFIFQYYEEEERQRGNFPDRFSGHQFPNYSSELNVNALLLGDSALYLCASSLLAGSGDTQYFGPGTRLTVL.

The CDR3 here is CASSLRGTGELFF. CDR3 DNA: TGTGCCAGCAGCTTAAGGGGCACCGGGGAGCTGTTTTTT. This chain connects TRBV11-3 to TRBJ2-2; D is perhaps TRBD1 (5 bases). CDR3 length: 13 amino acids. Trimming left V 2 bases short and J 4 bases short, with 5 bases between. CDR1 is SGHNT and CDR2 is YENEEA in the germline V gene. The variable domain in full, with the rest retrieved from reference TRBV11-3 and TRBJ2-2, is EAGVVQSPRYKIIEKKQPVAFWCNPISGHNTLYWYLQNLGQGPELLIRYENEEAVDDSQLPKDRFSAERLKGVDSTLKIQPAELGDSAVYLCASSLRGTGELFFGEGSRLTVL.

The chain is built from TRBV7-9 and TRBJ1-2; unclear D gene. This CDR3 region has 11 residues. CDR1 SEHNR and CDR2 FQNEAQ come from the germline V gene (reference sequence). V was clipped by 2 bases and J by 5 bases, with 3 bases between them. For the CDR3, the DNA is TGTGCCAGCAGCTTACAGTATGGCTACACCTTC. Translated, it gives CASSLQYGYTF. The variable domain in full, with the rest retrieved from reference TRBV7-9 and TRBJ1-2, is DTGVSQNPRHKITKRGQNVTFRCDPISEHNRLYWYRQTLGQGPEFLTYFQNEAQLEKSRLLSDRFSAERPKGSFSTLEIQRTEQGDSAMYLCASSLQYGYTFGSGTRLTVV.

V usage is TRBV4-3 and J usage is TRBJ1-1; 8 positions agree with TRBD1. The CDR3 covers 15 residues. J lost 2 bases, V lost 2 bases, and 4 bases had no gene match. Germline CDR1 and CDR2: LGHNA and YSLEER. The DNA for the CDR3 is TGCGCCAGCAGCCAACACGACAGGGGAAACACTGAAGCTTTCTTT. Amino acid sequence: CASSQHDRGNTEAFF.

The chain couples TRBV6-1 to TRBJ2-7; possibly TRBD1 for D (5 bases). V was cut by 7 bases and J by 1 base, with 14 bases left in between. The CDR3 is 14 amino acids. Germline V gene data show CDR1 as MNHNS and CDR2 as SASEGT. The CDR3 DNA reads as TGTGCCAGCACCCCGTACAGGAGATCCTACGAGCAGTACTTC. Protein: CASTPYRRSYEQYF.